The rows below give T cell receptor beta chains drawn from one sample of a study of T cells expressing NK-cell markers. TCRdb reprocessed the 5' RACE reads, with one entry per CDR3 protein and no DNA. Its clone listing holds hundreds of thousands of distinct CDR3 sequences. The sequencing input was blood T cells: a sorted CD56 or NKG2C T cell subset, CD4+ or CD8+ T cells, or bulk PBMC T cells (not recorded which). These receptors were obtained from a man aged 18 to 30 in good health. Both conserved end residues are part of each CDR3.

v_call	j_call	cdr3_aa
TRBV12-3/TRBV12-4	TRBJ2-7	CASSPIRDTYEQYF
TRBV29-1	TRBJ2-3	CSVEGLTWADSQYF
TRBV11-2	TRBJ2-1	CASSSPWKDRTSYNEQFF
TRBV5-5	TRBJ2-3	CASSPSPDTQYF
TRBV4-3	TRBJ2-3	CASSQDPHPPTDTQYF
TRBV20-1	TRBJ2-3	CSANKPGTGLTDTQYF
TRBV12-3/TRBV12-4	TRBJ2-1	CASPRVGSDNEQFF
TRBV2	TRBJ1-1	CASGQTNTEAFF
TRBV11-3	TRBJ2-5	CASSASSGGVQETQYF
TRBV20-1	TRBJ1-2	CSARDDSREFSVDGYTF
TRBV6-5	TRBJ2-5	CASSYPTEGGGETQYF
TRBV7-3	TRBJ1-1	CASSSGTKNTEAFF
TRBV6-2/TRBV6-3	TRBJ2-1	CASSYSGASGIYNEQFF
TRBV5-1	TRBJ2-7	CASSLAGGGPGVRSYEQYF
TRBV2	TRBJ2-3	CASSDPGLTTDTQYF
TRBV12-3/TRBV12-4	TRBJ2-7	CASRQPEVPYEQYF
TRBV6-2/TRBV6-3	TRBJ2-1	CASSPLDILYNEQFF
TRBV4-1	TRBJ2-1	CASSQEEGLAGYNEQFF
TRBV7-2	TRBJ1-3	CASSLARTLDGNTIYF
TRBV5-1	TRBJ1-1	CASRREVSTEAFF
TRBV5-6	TRBJ2-1	CASILAGRSVGNEQFF
TRBV4-1	TRBJ1-1	CASSQEPQGLEAFF
TRBV11-1	TRBJ2-1	CASSLGQREGRSYNEQFF
TRBV6-2/TRBV6-3	TRBJ1-4	CASNHPREPWSNEKLFF
TRBV30	TRBJ1-5	CAWSVRGGSQPQHF
TRBV7-9	TRBJ2-7	CASSSRGGQTYEQYF
TRBV20-1	TRBJ1-2	CSANRDSELGAYGYTF
TRBV7-2	TRBJ2-2	CASSPGRSSNTGELFF
TRBV4-1	TRBJ2-1	CASSQVGTSGSRWQFF
TRBV7-8	TRBJ2-1	CASKFPMTGDEQFF
TRBV12-3/TRBV12-4	TRBJ2-3	CASSLTAGKLSDTQYF
TRBV12-3/TRBV12-4	TRBJ2-2	CASSLWGSRQGRWAGELFF
TRBV20-1	TRBJ2-1	CSAPSRSAAAGLNEQFF
TRBV12-3/TRBV12-4	TRBJ2-3	CASSWGLGTDTQYF
TRBV20-1	TRBJ1-1	CSARDPGQGAPFTEAFF
TRBV21-1	TRBJ1-1	CASSNSGTGDTEAFF
TRBV6-2/TRBV6-3	TRBJ2-1	CASSYSGGSGGNEQFF
TRBV6-2/TRBV6-3	TRBJ2-4	CASSLASGNIQYF
TRBV20-1	TRBJ2-5	CSARADDRVETQYF
TRBV29-1	TRBJ1-1	CSAMDRQTTEAFF
TRBV5-1	TRBJ2-7	CASSSGPGPSTFWYF
TRBV29-1	TRBJ1-1	CSVHGTVNTEAFF
TRBV12-5	TRBJ2-1	CASGASGTSGRHEQFF
TRBV3-1	TRBJ2-7	CASSPSLIRDEQYF
TRBV5-1	TRBJ2-7	CASASGAEQGQYF